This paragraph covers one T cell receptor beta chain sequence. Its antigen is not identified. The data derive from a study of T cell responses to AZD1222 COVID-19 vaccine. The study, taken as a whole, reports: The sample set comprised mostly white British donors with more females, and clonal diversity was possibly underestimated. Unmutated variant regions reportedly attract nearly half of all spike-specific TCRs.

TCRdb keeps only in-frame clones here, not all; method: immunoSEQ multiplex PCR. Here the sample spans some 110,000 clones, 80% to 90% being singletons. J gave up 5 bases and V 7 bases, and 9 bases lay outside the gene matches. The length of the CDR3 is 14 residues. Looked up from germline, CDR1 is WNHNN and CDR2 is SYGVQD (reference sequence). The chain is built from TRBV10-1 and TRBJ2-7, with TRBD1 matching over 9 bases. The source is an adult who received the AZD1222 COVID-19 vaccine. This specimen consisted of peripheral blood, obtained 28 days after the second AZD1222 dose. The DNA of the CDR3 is TGCGCCAGCAAGGGACAGGGAGATGCGGACGAGCAGTACTTC. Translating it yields CASKGQGDADEQYF.